This is a list of T cell receptor beta chains from one sample in a study of CD8+ T cells in alopecia areata. Generated by immunoSEQ multiplex PCR, the TCRdb table keeps only in-frame clones and is missing some. The table shows under 250,000 clones, with around three fifths occurring only once. Sequenced here: CD4+ T cells sorted from blood, sampled at week 0. These TCRs come from a human donor with alopecia areata. Both conserved end residues are part of each CDR3. D genes are given only for firm matches. For some rows the clone size is stated as once, few or many, or as a class when expanded; others skip it.

d_call,clone_size,v_call,j_call,cdr3_aa,cdr3_nt
TRBD2,once,TRBV4-1,TRBJ2-3,CASSQANFPTGGSTDTQYF,TGCGCCAGCAGCCAGGCGAATTTCCCGACGGGAGGGTCCACAGATACGCAGTATTTT
NA,many,TRBV27,TRBJ2-6,CASSARQFHSGANVLTF,TGTGCCAGCAGTGCCAGACAGTTCCACTCTGGGGCCAACGTCCTGACTTTC
TRBD1,NA,TRBV30,TRBJ1-6,CACTRTGLYNSPLHF,TGTGCCTGCACCCGGACAGGGCTCTATAATTCACCCCTCCACTTT
TRBD2,few,TRBV14,TRBJ2-5,CASSRNLAGRETQYF,TGTGCCAGCAGCCGGAATCTAGCGGGACGGGAGACCCAGTACTTC
TRBD1,NA,TRBV29-1,TRBJ2-3,CSVDPVTGGTDTQYF,TGCAGCGTTGATCCCGTGACAGGGGGAACAGATACGCAGTATTTT
NA,few,TRBV27,TRBJ1-5,CASSRTVLNQPQHF,TGTGCCAGCAGCCGGACAGTACTCAATCAGCCCCAGCATTTT
TRBD1,NA,TRBV5-1,TRBJ2-7,CASGKDRGKYEQYF,TGCGCCAGCGGCAAGGACAGGGGAAAGTACGAGCAGTACTTC
NA,few,TRBV4-1,TRBJ1-2,CASSNMGDLGGYTF,TGCGCCAGCAGCAATATGGGGGATTTGGGCGGCTACACCTTC
NA,few,TRBV6-6,TRBJ2-1,CASRVGQFNEQFF,TGTGCCAGCAGAGTAGGACAGTTCAATGAGCAGTTCTTC
NA,NA,TRBV7-2,TRBJ2-7,CASSPEGLANRRYF,TGTGCCAGCAGCCCGGAGGGGCTAGCGAATCGTCGGTACTTC
TRBD1,few,TRBV7-2,TRBJ1-5,CASSPQLGTGGSQHF,TGTGCCAGCAGCCCACAGCTAGGGACAGGGGGCTCCCAGCATTTT
TRBD1,NA,TRBV4-1,TRBJ2-6,CASSRPVTGKGSAGANVLTF,TGCGCCAGCAGCCGACCAGTGACAGGGAAAGGGTCTGCTGGGGCCAACGTCCTGACTTTC
NA,NA,TRBV2,TRBJ2-7,CASSAGFYEQYF,TGTGCCAGCAGTGCCGGTTTCTACGAGCAGTACTTC
NA,NA,TRBV5-1,TRBJ1-4,CASSPVEGSGGEKLFF,TGCGCCAGCAGCCCGGTGGAAGGGTCCGGAGGAGAAAAACTGTTTTTT
NA,NA,TRBV30,TRBJ1-5,CAWGGTAFNQPQHF,TGTGCCTGGGGTGGGACGGCTTTCAATCAGCCCCAGCATTTT
NA,few,TRBV30,TRBJ1-4,CAWSPKGNNEKLFF,TGTGCCTGGTCCCCGAAGGGGAATAATGAAAAACTGTTTTTT
NA,NA,TRBV5-1,TRBJ2-3,CASSGGTAEDTQYF,TGCGCCAGCAGCGGCGGGACAGCAGAAGATACGCAGTATTTT
TRBD1,few,TRBV2,TRBJ1-5,CASRQGVNQPQHF,TGTGCCAGCCGCCAGGGGGTCAATCAGCCCCAGCATTTT
TRBD2,NA,TRBV29-1,TRBJ2-1,CSVDSGSSYNEQFF,TGCAGCGTAGATAGCGGGAGCTCCTACAATGAGCAGTTCTTC
TRBD2,NA,TRBV7-2,TRBJ2-1,CASSARKAGGPYNEQFF,TGTGCCAGCAGCGCGAGGAAAGCGGGAGGACCCTACAATGAGCAGTTCTTC
NA,NA,TRBV5-6,TRBJ2-7,CASSSEGIGSYEQYF,TGTGCCAGCAGTTCGGAAGGCATTGGGTCTTACGAGCAGTACTTC
NA,NA,TRBV30,TRBJ2-2,CAWSVGAGELFF,TGTGCCTGGAGTGTGGGGGCCGGGGAGCTGTTTTTT
TRBD2,NA,TRBV6-6,TRBJ2-1,CASRPPGLAGGEQFF,TGTGCCAGCAGACCCCCGGGACTAGCGGGTGGTGAGCAGTTCTTC
NA,NA,TRBV7-9,TRBJ1-1,CASSPTGTEAFF,TGTGCCAGCAGCCCAACGGGCACTGAAGCTTTCTTT
NA,NA,TRBV2,TRBJ1-2,CASKEGSTSDGYTF,TGTGCCAGCAAGGAGGGGTCAACTTCGGATGGCTACACCTTC
TRBD2,NA,TRBV5-6,TRBJ2-3,CASSPRLAGAVDTQYF,TGTGCCAGCAGCCCACGACTAGCGGGAGCGGTGGATACGCAGTATTTT
NA,NA,TRBV6-1,TRBJ2-5,CASSGGQETQYF,TGTGCCAGCAGTGGGGGGCAAGAGACCCAGTACTTC
TRBD1,NA,TRBV2,TRBJ2-7,CASRKQGSPYEQYF,TGTGCCAGCAGGAAACAGGGGTCCCCCTACGAGCAGTACTTC
NA,NA,TRBV29-1,TRBJ1-2,CSVGYGYTF,TGCAGCGTCGGATATGGCTACACCTTC
NA,NA,TRBV2,TRBJ2-1,CASSRYNEQFF,TGTGCCAGCAGCCGATACAATGAGCAGTTCTTC
TRBD1,NA,TRBV11-2,TRBJ2-4,CASSLRQGKNIQYF,TGTGCCAGCAGCTTAAGACAGGGAAAAAACATTCAGTACTTC
NA,NA,TRBV29-1,TRBJ2-3,CSVEPSDTQYF,TGCAGCGTTGAACCCTCAGATACGCAGTATTTT
NA,NA,TRBV30,TRBJ1-1,CAWSLLTAEAFF,TGTGCCTGGAGCCTTCTGACAGCTGAAGCTTTCTTT
TRBD2,NA,TRBV14,TRBJ2-2,CASSQGRLAVDTGELFF,TGTGCCAGCAGCCAAGGGAGGCTAGCGGTTGACACCGGGGAGCTGTTTTTT
NA,many,TRBV7-2,TRBJ2-1,CASSLASGGSPYNEQFF,TGTGCCAGCAGCTTAGCCTCCGGGGGCTCCCCCTACAATGAGCAGTTCTTC
TRBD1,NA,TRBV12-5,TRBJ1-5,CASGLVLAGGFNQPQHF,TGTGCTAGTGGTTTGGTACTGGCAGGGGGCTTTAATCAGCCCCAGCATTTT
TRBD2,NA,TRBV5-1,TRBJ2-6,CASSGTSGTGANVLTF,TGCGCCAGCAGCGGGACTAGCGGGACTGGGGCCAACGTCCTGACTTTC
TRBD2,NA,TRBV6-5,TRBJ2-1,CASSSGTSGSGEQFF,TGTGCCAGCAGTTCCGGGACTAGCGGGAGTGGGGAGCAGTTCTTC
NA,few,TRBV7-2,TRBJ2-4,CASSFPPPVYF,TGTGCCAGCAGCTTTCCTCCGCCGGTGTACTTC
TRBD1,NA,TRBV27,TRBJ1-1,CASWPDRGRWTEAFF,TGTGCCAGCTGGCCCGACAGGGGGCGGTGGACTGAAGCTTTCTTT
TRBD2,few,TRBV4-2,TRBJ2-3,CASSQDIGTSGFTDTQYF,TGTGCCAGCAGCCAAGATATTGGGACTAGCGGGTTCACAGATACGCAGTATTTT
NA,once,TRBV2,TRBJ2-7,CASSERQGASEQYF,TGTGCCAGCAGTGAAAGGCAGGGAGCGAGCGAGCAGTACTTC
TRBD1,NA,TRBV30,TRBJ1-5,CAWSRDRGEQPQHF,TGTGCCTGGAGCCGGGACAGGGGAGAGCAGCCCCAGCATTTT
NA,NA,TRBV29-1,TRBJ1-2,CSVSEGMNYGYTF,TGCAGCGTTTCAGAGGGCATGAACTATGGCTACACCTTC
TRBD1,NA,TRBV19,TRBJ2-1,CASSIDHRGPAYNEQFF,TGTGCCAGTAGTATAGATCACAGGGGGCCCGCCTACAATGAGCAGTTCTTC
NA,NA,TRBV5-1,TRBJ2-5,CASSLAGRGGEAQYF,TGCGCCAGCAGCTTGGCGGGTCGCGGAGGGGAGGCCCAGTACTTC
TRBD2,NA,TRBV5-1,TRBJ2-7,CASSLDWTSGYEQYF,TGCGCCAGCAGCTTGGACTGGACTAGCGGGTACGAGCAGTACTTC
TRBD2,NA,TRBV29-1,TRBJ2-7,CSVRILAGGWQYF,TGCAGCGTTCGAATCCTAGCGGGAGGATGGCAGTACTTC
TRBD1,NA,TRBV6-1,TRBJ1-5,CASSEVDRGLPQHF,TGTGCCAGCAGTGAAGTGGACAGGGGTTTGCCCCAGCATTTT
NA,NA,TRBV30,TRBJ2-3,CAWSVLGESTDTQYF,TGTGCCTGGAGTGTACTTGGCGAAAGCACAGATACGCAGTATTTT
NA,few,TRBV28,TRBJ1-2,CASSLRTVTNYGYTF,TGTGCCAGCAGTTTAAGGACAGTAACTAACTATGGCTACACCTTC
NA,NA,TRBV27,TRBJ2-3,CASSFRLAGRKDTQYF,TGTGCCAGCAGCTTCCGTCTGGCGGGAAGGAAAGATACGCAGTATTTT
NA,NA,TRBV5-1,TRBJ1-6,CASSLGGIQRPLHF,TGCGCCAGCAGCTTGGGCGGGATCCAACGACCCCTCCACTTT
NA,NA,TRBV25-1,TRBJ1-6,CASSGISYNSPLHF,TGTGCCAGCAGTGGAATCTCCTATAATTCACCCCTCCACTTT
NA,NA,TRBV5-6,TRBJ1-5,CASSLFRPRANQPQHF,TGTGCCAGCAGCTTGTTTAGGCCTCGGGCCAATCAGCCCCAGCATTTT